This passage covers 3 T cell receptor beta chains from one sample sequenced in a study of CXCR3-negative and CXCR3-positive naive CD8 T cells. UMI labels and 5' RACE were used to prepare the TRB cDNA libraries. TCRdb reprocessed the 5' RACE reads and stores each CDR3 protein as one record, lacking DNA. In total, the table holds about 130,000 distinct CDR3 sequences. Sample: naive CXCR3- CD8+ T cells from blood. Subset here: CD45RO-CCR7+CD27+CD95- naive CD8+ T cells lacking CXCR3 (TNR3-). The receptors were sampled from a human donor in good health. Some clones in this sample may be carry-over from other donors' samples.

The chain joins TRBV6-2 or TRBV6-3 to TRBJ2-7; the TRBD1 assignment by TCRdb is unverifiable without DNA. Germline V CDR1 and CDR2: MNHEY, SVGEGT. The CDR3 loop spans 16 amino acids. The CDR3 reads CASSSLGQGNPDEQYF.

The genes are TRBV29-1 and TRBJ1-2; the TRBD1 assignment by TCRdb is unverifiable without DNA. Germline CDR1 reads SQVTM; CDR2 reads ANQGSEA. This CDR3 region has 13 residues. The CDR3 loop is CSVSGQGWDGYTF.

The chain uses TRBV29-1 and TRBJ2-7; TCRdb proposes TRBD2, but this gene call is untestable without DNA. Germline V gene sequence: CDR1 SQVTM, CDR2 ANQGSEA. The CDR3 runs to 16 residues. The CDR3 loop is CSVAGSGLADSYEQYF.